Listed below are T cell receptor beta chains from one sample, sequenced in a study of T cell repertoires in cytomegalovirus infection. TCRdb ran MiXCR on the reads and lists one entry per CDR3 protein. The sample lists some 590,000 distinct CDR3 sequences, just under 40% occurring once. These receptors are not linked to any known antigen. The sample in question was cultured PBMCs, obtained from culture after CMV antigen stimulation. These receptors were collected from a human donor in good health (CMV status not recorded). Some clones in this sample may be carry-over from other donors' samples. Each CDR3 is given with its conserved first and last residue. D genes are given only for firm matches. Not every row has a clone size; where given, it reads once, few, many or a size class.

J gene: TRBJ2-1
V gene: TRBV5-6
D gene: TRBD2
clone size: few
CDR3 DNA: TGTGCCAGCACGCCACCGGGACTAGCGGGGGGGAAAGAGCAGTTCTTC
CDR3 protein: CASTPPGLAGGKEQFF

J gene: TRBJ1-5
V gene: TRBV7-8
D gene: -
clone size: -
CDR3 DNA: TGTGCCAGCAGCTTAGATGCTTGGGAGGGCAATCAGCCCCAGCATTTT
CDR3 protein: CASSLDAWEGNQPQHF

J gene: TRBJ1-5
V gene: TRBV6-6
D gene: -
clone size: many
CDR3 DNA: TGTGCCAGCAGCTTCGGGACGGATCAGCCCCAGCATTTT
CDR3 protein: CASSFGTDQPQHF

J gene: TRBJ1-5
V gene: TRBV7-8
D gene: -
clone size: few
CDR3 DNA: TGTGCCAGCAGCTTCATGGAGGATCAGCCCCAGCATTTT
CDR3 protein: CASSFMEDQPQHF

J gene: TRBJ2-5
V gene: TRBV5-4
D gene: -
clone size: -
CDR3 DNA: TGTGCCAGCAGCTTGGTATCCCAGAGCCAAGAGACCCAGTACTTC
CDR3 protein: CASSLVSQSQETQYF

J gene: TRBJ2-7
V gene: TRBV28
D gene: -
clone size: -
CDR3 DNA: TGTGCCAGCAGTTCGACCCTACACCGAAGAGCCTACGAGCAGTACTTC
CDR3 protein: CASSSTLHRRAYEQYF

J gene: TRBJ2-5
V gene: TRBV4-1
D gene: -
clone size: -
CDR3 DNA: TGCGCCAGCAGCCAAGCGGGACCTGAGGTCGAAGAGACCCAGTACTTC
CDR3 protein: CASSQAGPEVEETQYF

J gene: TRBJ1-2
V gene: TRBV4-2
D gene: -
clone size: -
CDR3 DNA: TGTGCCAGCAGCCAGGGCCCCTACGACAGAGGGATCGATGGCTACACCTTC
CDR3 protein: CASSQGPYDRGIDGYTF

J gene: TRBJ2-3
V gene: TRBV4-3
D gene: TRBD2
clone size: few
CDR3 DNA: TGCGCCAGCAGCCAAGGGCGGAACGGGAGGGCCACGGCAGATACGCAGTATTTT
CDR3 protein: CASSQGRNGRATADTQYF

J gene: TRBJ1-1
V gene: TRBV7-9
D gene: -
clone size: -
CDR3 DNA: TGTGCCAGCAGCTTAGAAGGCTGGCAGGGGATTGCTTTCTTT
CDR3 protein: CASSLEGWQGIAFF

J gene: TRBJ2-7
V gene: TRBV6-6
D gene: -
clone size: few
CDR3 DNA: TGTGCCAGCAGTTACACGGGGATTTCCTACGAGCAGTACTTC
CDR3 protein: CASSYTGISYEQYF

J gene: TRBJ1-1
V gene: TRBV7-2
D gene: -
clone size: -
CDR3 DNA: -
CDR3 protein: CASSLSSSGLNTEAFF